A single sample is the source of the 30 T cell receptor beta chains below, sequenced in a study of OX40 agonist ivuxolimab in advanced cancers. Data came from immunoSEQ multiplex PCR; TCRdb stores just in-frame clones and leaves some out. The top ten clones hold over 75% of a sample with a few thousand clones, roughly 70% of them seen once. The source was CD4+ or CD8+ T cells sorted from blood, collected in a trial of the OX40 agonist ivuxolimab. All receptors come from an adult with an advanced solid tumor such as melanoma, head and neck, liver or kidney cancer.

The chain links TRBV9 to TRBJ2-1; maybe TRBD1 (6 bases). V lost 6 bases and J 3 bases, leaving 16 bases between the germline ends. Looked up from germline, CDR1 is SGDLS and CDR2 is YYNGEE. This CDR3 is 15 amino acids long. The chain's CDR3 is CASNLGPGDYNEQFF. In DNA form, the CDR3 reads TGTGCCAGCAACCTAGGGCCAGGGGACTACAATGAGCAGTTCTTC. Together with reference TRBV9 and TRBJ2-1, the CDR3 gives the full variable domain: DSGVTQTPKHLITATGQRVTLRCSPRSGDLSVYWYQQSLDQGLQFLIQYYNGEERAKGNILERFSAQQFPDLHSELNLSSLELGDSALYFCASNLGPGDYNEQFFGPGTRLTVL.

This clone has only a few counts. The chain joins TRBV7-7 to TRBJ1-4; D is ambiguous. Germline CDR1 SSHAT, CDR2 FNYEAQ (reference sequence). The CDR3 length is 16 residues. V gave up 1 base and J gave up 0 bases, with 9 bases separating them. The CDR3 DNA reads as TGTGCCAGCAGCTTAGTTGGGGTCACAACTAATGAAAAACTGTTTTTT. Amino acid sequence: CASSLVGVTTNEKLFF.

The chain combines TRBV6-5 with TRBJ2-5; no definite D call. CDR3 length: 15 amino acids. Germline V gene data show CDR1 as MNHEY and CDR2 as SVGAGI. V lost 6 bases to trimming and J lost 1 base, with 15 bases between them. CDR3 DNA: TGTGCCAGCAGACCCTCCTTCCAGTTCCAAGAGACCCAGTACTTC. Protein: CASRPSFQFQETQYF.

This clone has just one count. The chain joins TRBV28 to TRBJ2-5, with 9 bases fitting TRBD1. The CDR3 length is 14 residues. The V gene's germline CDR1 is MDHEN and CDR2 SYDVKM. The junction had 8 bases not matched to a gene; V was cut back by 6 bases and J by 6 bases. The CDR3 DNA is TGTGCCAGCAGCCCCGGGACAGGGTGGAAGACCCAGTACTTC. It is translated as CASSPGTGWKTQYF. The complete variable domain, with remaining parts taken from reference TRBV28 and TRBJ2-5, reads DVKVTQSSRYLVKRTGEKVFLECVQDMDHENMFWYRQDPGLGLRLIYFSYDVKMKEKGDIPEGYSVSREKKERFSLILESASTNQTSMYLCASSPGTGWKTQYFGPGTRLLVL.

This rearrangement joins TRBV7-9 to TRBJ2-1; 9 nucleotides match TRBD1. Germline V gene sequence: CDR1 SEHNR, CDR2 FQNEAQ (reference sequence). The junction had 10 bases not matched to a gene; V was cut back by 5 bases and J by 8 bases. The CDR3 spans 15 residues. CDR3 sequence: CASSLLGQGHHEQFF. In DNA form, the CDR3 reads TGTGCCAGCAGCCTATTGGGACAGGGTCACCATGAGCAGTTCTTC.

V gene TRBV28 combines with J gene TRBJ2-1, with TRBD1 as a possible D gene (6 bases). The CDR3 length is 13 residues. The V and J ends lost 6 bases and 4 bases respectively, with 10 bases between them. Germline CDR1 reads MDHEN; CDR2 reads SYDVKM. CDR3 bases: TGTGCCAGCAGCAGGACAGTTTACAATGAGCAGTTCTTC. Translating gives CASSRTVYNEQFF.

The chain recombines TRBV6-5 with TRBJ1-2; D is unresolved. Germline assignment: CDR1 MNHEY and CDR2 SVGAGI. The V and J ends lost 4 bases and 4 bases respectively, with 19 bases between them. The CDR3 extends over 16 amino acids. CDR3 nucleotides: TGTGCCAGCAGTTCTGTCGGTTTCGGGATGGCCTATGGCTACACCTTC. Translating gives CASSSVGFGMAYGYTF.

The DNA for the CDR3 is TGTGCCAGCAGTGATAAGGCAGGGGGAACCTATAATTCACCCCTCCACTTT. It yields the protein CASSDKAGGTYNSPLHF. V gene TRBV6-1 combines with J gene TRBJ1-6; 7 bases are a match to TRBD1. V lost 3 bases, J lost 2 bases, and 7 bases stayed unmatched. The CDR3 runs to 17 residues. The germline gives CDR1 MNHNS, CDR2 SASEGT.

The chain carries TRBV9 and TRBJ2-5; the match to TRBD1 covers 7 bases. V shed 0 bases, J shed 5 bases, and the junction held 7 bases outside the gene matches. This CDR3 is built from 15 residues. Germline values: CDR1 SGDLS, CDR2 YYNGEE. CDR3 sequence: CASSVGGTAFETQYF. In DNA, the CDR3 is TGTGCCAGCAGCGTAGGGGGGACAGCTTTTGAGACCCAGTACTTC.

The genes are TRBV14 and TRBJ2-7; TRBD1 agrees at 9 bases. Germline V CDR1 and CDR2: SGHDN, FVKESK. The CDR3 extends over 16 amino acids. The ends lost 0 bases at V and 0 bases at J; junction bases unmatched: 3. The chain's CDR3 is CASSQDWTGASYEQYF. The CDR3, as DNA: TGTGCCAGCAGCCAAGATTGGACAGGGGCCTCCTACGAGCAGTACTTC.

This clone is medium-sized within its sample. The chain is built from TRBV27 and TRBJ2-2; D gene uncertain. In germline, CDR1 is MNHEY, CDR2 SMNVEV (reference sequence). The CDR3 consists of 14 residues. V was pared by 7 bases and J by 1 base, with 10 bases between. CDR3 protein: CASKKQENTGELFF. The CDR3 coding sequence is TGTGCCAGCAAAAAACAAGAGAACACCGGGGAGCTGTTTTTT.

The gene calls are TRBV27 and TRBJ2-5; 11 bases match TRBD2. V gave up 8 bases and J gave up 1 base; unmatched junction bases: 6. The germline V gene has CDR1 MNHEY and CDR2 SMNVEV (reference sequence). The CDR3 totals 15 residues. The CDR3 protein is CASAQTSGVQETQYF. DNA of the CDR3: TGTGCCAGCGCACAGACTAGCGGGGTCCAAGAGACCCAGTACTTC.

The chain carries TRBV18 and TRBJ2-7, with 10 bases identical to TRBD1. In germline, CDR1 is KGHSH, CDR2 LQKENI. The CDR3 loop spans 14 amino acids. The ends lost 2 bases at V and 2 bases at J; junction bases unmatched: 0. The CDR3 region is CASSPGTGAYEQYF. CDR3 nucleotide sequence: TGTGCCAGCTCACCAGGGACAGGGGCCTACGAGCAGTACTTC.

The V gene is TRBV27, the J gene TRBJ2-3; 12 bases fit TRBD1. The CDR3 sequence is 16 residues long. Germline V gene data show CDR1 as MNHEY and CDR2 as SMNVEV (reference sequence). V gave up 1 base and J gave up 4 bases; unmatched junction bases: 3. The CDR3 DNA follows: TGTGCCAGCAGTTTATTGGGGACAGGGGGCCCAGATACGCAGTATTTT. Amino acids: CASSLLGTGGPDTQYF.

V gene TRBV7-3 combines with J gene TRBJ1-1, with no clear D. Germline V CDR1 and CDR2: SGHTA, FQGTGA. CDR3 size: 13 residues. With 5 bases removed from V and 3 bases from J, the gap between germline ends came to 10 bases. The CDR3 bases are TGTGCCAGCAGCCCTAGACCTGACACTGAAGCTTTCTTT. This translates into CASSPRPDTEAFF.

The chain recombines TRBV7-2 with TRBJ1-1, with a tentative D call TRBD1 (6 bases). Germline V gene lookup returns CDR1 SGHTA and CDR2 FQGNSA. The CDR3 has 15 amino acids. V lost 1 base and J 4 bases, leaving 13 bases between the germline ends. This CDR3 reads CASSLVMIRGTEAFF. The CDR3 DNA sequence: TGTGCCAGCAGCTTAGTAATGATCAGGGGCACTGAAGCTTTCTTT.

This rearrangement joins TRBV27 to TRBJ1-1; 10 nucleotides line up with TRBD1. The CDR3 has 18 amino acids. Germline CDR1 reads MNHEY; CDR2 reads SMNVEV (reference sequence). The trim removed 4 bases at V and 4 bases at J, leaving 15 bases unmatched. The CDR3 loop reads CASSSGQGLFDGRTEAFF. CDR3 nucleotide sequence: TGTGCCAGCAGTTCGGGACAGGGGCTTTTCGACGGTCGCACTGAAGCTTTCTTT.

Here the CDR3 reads CASSPDRSYNSPLHF. CDR3 coding DNA: TGTGCCAGTAGTCCGGACCGCTCCTATAATTCACCCCTCCACTTT. V is TRBV19 and J is TRBJ1-6, with D hard to call. V dropped 5 bases and J dropped 0 bases, with 8 bases sitting between them. This CDR3 contains 15 residues. Germline V gene lookup returns CDR1 LNHDA and CDR2 SQIVND (reference sequence).

This chain's CDR3 is CASSSEGAGAYEQYF. As DNA, the CDR3 is TGTGCCAGCAGCTCTGAGGGGGCTGGGGCCTACGAGCAGTACTTC. The V and J genes are TRBV7-9 and TRBJ2-7; 7 bases match TRBD1. Trimming at V came to 4 bases and at J to 2 bases, leaving 8 bases not matched to a gene. Germline CDR1 and CDR2: SEHNR and FQNEAQ (reference sequence). CDR3 length: 15 amino acids. Using reference TRBV7-9 and TRBJ2-7 for the parts outside the CDR3, the full variable domain is DTGVSQNPRHKITKRGQNVTFRCDPISEHNRLYWYRQTLGQGPEFLTYFQNEAQLEKSRLLSDRFSAERPKGSFSTLEIQRTEQGDSAMYLCASSSEGAGAYEQYFGPGTRLTVT.

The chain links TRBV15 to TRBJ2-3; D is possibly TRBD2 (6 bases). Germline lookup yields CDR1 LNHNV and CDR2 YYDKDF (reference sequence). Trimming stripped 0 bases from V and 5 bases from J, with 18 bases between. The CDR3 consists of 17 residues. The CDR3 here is CATSRDKGGGDVDTQYF. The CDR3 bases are TGTGCCACCAGCAGAGATAAGGGAGGCGGGGATGTAGATACGCAGTATTTT.

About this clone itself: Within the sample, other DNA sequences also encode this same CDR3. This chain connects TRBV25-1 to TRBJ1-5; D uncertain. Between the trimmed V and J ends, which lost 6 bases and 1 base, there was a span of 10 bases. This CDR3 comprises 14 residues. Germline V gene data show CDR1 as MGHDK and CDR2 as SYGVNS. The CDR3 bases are TGTGCCAGCAGCGATTTGGGGAGCAATCAGCCCCAGCATTTT. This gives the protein CASSDLGSNQPQHF.

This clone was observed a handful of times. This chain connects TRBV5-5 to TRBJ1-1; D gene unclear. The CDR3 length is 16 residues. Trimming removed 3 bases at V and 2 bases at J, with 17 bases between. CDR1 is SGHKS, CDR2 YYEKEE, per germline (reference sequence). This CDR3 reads CASSSIYQVDNTEAFF. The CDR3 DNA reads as TGTGCCAGCAGCTCGATATATCAGGTTGATAACACTGAAGCTTTCTTT.

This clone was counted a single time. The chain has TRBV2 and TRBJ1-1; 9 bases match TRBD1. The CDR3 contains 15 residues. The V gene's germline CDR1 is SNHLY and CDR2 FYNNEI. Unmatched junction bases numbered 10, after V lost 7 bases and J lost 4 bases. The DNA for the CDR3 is TGTGCCAGCACCAATACCGGGACAGGGAGCACTGAAGCTTTCTTT. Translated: CASTNTGTGSTEAFF.

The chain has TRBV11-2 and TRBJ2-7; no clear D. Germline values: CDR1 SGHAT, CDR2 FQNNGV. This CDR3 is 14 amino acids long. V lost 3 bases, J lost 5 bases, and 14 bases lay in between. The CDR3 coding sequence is TGTGCCAGCAGCTTGTGGCCCCAGGTAGACGAGCAGTACTTC. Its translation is CASSLWPQVDEQYF.

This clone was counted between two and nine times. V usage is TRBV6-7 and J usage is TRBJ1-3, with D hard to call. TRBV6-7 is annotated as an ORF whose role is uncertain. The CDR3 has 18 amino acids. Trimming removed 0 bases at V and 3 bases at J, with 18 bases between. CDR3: CASSYSSDPPGDGNTIYF. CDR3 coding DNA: TGTGCCAGCAGTTACTCGAGCGACCCCCCGGGAGATGGAAACACCATATATTTT.

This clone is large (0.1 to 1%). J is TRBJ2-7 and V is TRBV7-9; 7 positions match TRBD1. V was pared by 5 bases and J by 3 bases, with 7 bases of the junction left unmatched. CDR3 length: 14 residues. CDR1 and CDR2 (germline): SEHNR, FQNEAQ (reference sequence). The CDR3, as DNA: TGTGCCAGCAGCCACCGGGACAGAAACTACGAGCAGTACTTC. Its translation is CASSHRDRNYEQYF.

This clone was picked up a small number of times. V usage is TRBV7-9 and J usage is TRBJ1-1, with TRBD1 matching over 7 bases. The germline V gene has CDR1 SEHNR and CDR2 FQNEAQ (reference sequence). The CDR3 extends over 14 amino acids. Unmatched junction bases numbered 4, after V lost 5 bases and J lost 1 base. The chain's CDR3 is CASSQWTGNTEAFF. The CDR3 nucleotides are TGTGCCAGCAGCCAATGGACAGGGAACACTGAAGCTTTCTTT.

For the CDR3, the DNA is TGTGCCAGCAGCTTTGGCTGGACTGAAGCTTTCTTT. Protein: CASSFGWTEAFF. The rearrangement joins TRBV11-2 to TRBJ1-1; D is ambiguous. The CDR3 sequence is 12 residues long. CDR1 SGHAT and CDR2 FQNNGV come from the germline V gene. The V end was cut by 3 bases, the J end by 5 bases, with 7 bases between. The entire variable domain, with the rest obtained from reference TRBV11-2 and TRBJ1-1, is as follows: EAGVAQSPRYKIIEKRQSVAFWCNPISGHATLYWYQQILGQGPKLLIQFQNNGVVDDSQLPKDRFSAERLKGVDSTLKIQPAKLEDSAVYLCASSFGWTEAFFGQGTRLTVV.

The CDR3 DNA follows: TGCGCCAGCAGCCAAGATTCCCGGGGGGGCTGGGCAGATACGCAGTATTTT. The encoded protein is CASSQDSRGGWADTQYF. The chain recombines TRBV4-1 with TRBJ2-3; 8 bases are shared with TRBD2. The germline V gene has CDR1 MGHRA and CDR2 YSYEKL. CDR3 length: 17 residues. The V and J ends lost 0 bases and 4 bases, in that order; junction bases with no gene match: 9.

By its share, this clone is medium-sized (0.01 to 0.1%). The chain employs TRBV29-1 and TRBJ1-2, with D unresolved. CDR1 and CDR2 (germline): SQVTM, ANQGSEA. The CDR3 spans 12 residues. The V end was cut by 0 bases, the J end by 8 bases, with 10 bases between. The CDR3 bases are TGCAGCGTTGAAGATAAAGTCGGGGGCTACACCTTC. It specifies CSVEDKVGGYTF.